The entry below gives a single T cell receptor beta chain sequence along with its context. As yet, its antigen is unknown. Urothelial carcinoma affected the patients, and it was locally advanced or metastatic. This sample was taken from a study of PD-L1 blockade in urothelial cancer. Whole-study results and caveats: Pretreatment TCR clonality in blood under the median foretold superior survival.

The CDR3 is 12 amino acids. The ends lost 4 bases at V and 15 bases at J; junction bases unmatched: 9. Germline V CDR1 and CDR2: SNHLY, FYNNEI. The repertoire was sequenced with immunoSEQ multiplex PCR; TCRdb's copy has only in-frame clones and lacks some. The sample contains some 60,000 clones, around 84% of which appear only once. The sequencing here drew on PBMCs, taken around atezolizumab (anti-PD-L1) treatment. The chain is built from TRBV2 and TRBJ2-1, with 7 bases matching TRBD2. The receptor comes from a man aged 45 to 65 with urothelial cancer. The CDR3 region is CASSGESGDAFF. Here the CDR3 DNA reads TGTGCCAGCAGTGGGGAGAGCGGGGATGCGTTCTTC.